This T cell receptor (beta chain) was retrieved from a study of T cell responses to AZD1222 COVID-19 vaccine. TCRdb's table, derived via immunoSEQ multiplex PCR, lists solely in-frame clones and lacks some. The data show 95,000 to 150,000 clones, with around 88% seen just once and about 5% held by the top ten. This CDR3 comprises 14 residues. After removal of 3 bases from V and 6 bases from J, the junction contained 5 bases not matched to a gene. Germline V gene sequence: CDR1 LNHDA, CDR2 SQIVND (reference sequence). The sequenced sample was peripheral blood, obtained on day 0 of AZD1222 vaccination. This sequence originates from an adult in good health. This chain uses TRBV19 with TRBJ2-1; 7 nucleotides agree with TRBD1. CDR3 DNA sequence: TGTGCCAGTAGTATGGGAGACAGGGCCAATGAGCAGTTCTTC. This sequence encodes CASSMGDRANEQFF. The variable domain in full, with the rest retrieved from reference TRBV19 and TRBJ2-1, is DGGITQSPKYLFRKEGQNVTLSCEQNLNHDAMYWYRQDPGQGLRLIYYSQIVNDFQKGDIAEGYSVSREKKESFPLTVTSAQKNPTAFYLCASSMGDRANEQFFGPGTRLTVL.